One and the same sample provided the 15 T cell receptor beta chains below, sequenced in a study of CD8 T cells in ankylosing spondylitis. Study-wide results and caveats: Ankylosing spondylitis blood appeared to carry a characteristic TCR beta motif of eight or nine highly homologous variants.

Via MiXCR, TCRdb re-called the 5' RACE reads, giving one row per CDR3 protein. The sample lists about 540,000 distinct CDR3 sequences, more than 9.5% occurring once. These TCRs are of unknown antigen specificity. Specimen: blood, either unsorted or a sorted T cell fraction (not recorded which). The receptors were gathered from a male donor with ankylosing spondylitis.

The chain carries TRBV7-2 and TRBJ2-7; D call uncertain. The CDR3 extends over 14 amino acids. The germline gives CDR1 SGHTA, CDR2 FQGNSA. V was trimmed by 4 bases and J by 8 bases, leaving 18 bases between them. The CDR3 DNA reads TGTGCCAGCAGCTGGGTTAACGATATACGCAAGCAGTACTTC. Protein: CASSWVNDIRKQYF.

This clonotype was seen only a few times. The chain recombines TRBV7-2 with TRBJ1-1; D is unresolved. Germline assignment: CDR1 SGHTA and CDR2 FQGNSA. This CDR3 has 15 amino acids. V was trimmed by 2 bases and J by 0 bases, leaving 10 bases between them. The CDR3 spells CASSLSLGLNTEAFF. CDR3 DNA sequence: TGTGCCAGCAGCTTATCCTTAGGGTTGAACACTGAAGCTTTCTTT.

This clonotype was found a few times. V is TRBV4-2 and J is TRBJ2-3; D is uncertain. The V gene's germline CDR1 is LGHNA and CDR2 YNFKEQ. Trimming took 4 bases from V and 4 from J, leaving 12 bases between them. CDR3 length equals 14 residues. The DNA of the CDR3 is TGTGCCAGCAGCCCAATGGCGTGGGCAGATACGCAGTATTTT. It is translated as CASSPMAWADTQYF.

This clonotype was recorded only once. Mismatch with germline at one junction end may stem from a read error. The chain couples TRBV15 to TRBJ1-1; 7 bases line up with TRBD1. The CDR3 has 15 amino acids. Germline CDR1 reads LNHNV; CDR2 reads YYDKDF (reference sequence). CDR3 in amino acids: CATSPRAGGDTVAFF. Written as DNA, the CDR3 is TGTGCCACCAGCCCTCGGGCAGGGGGGGACACTGTAGCTTTCTTT.

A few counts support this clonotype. In DNA form, the CDR3 reads TGTGCCAGCAGCTGGCGGGAGCAAAAGTACGAAGAGCAGTACTTC. Amino acids: CASSWREQKYEEQYF. J is TRBJ2-7 and V is TRBV5-6, with 7 bases that match TRBD2. V shed 3 bases and J 7 bases; nucleotides not matched to a gene: 13. Germline V gives CDR1 SGHDT, CDR2 YYEEEE. This CDR3 region has 15 residues.

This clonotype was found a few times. In nucleotides, the CDR3 is TGTGCCAGCAGCCAATCAAAAGGGGGAACGGCACCCCTCCACTTT. As protein: CASSQSKGGTAPLHF. The chain links TRBV7-2 to TRBJ1-6; possibly TRBD1 for D (6 bases). The CDR3 sequence is 15 residues long. Germline V gene lookup returns CDR1 SGHTA and CDR2 FQGNSA. The V gene lost 5 bases and the J gene lost 11 bases, with 19 bases spanning the gap.

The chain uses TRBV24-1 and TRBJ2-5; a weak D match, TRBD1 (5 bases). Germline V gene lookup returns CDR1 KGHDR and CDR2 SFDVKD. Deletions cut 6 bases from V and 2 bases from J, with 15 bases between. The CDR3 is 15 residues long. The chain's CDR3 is CATSKWSGQQETQYF. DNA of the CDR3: TGTGCCACCAGTAAGTGGTCCGGACAACAAGAGACCCAGTACTTC.

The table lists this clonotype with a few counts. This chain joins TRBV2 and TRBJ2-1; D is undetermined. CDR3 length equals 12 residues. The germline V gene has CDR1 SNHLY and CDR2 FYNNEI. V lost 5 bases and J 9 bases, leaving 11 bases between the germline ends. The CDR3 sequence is CASSRNAPEQFF. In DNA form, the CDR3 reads TGTGCCAGCAGTCGTAACGCCCCTGAGCAGTTCTTC. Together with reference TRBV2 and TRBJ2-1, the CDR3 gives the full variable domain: EPEVTQTPSHQVTQMGQEVILRCVPISNHLYFYWYRQILGQKVEFLVSFYNNEISEKSEIFDDQFSVERPDGSNFTLKIRSTKLEDSAMYFCASSRNAPEQFFGPGTRLTVL.

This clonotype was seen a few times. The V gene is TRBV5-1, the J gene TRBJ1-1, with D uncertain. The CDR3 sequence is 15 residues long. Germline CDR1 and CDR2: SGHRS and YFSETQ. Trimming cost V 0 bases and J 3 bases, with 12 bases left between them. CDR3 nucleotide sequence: TGCGCCAGCAGCTTGGTGGGGTCAGGAGACACTGAAGCTTTCTTT. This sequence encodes CASSLVGSGDTEAFF.

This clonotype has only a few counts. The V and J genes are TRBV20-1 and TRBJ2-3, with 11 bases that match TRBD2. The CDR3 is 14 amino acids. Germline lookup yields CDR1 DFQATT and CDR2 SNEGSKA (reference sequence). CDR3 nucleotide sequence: TGCAGCGTAAATAGCGGGAGGGCGACAGATACGCAGTATTTT. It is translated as CSVNSGRATDTQYF.

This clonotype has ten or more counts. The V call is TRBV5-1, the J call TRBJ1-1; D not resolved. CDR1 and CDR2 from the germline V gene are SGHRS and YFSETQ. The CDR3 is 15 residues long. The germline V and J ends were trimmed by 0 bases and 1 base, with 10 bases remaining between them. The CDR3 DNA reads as TGCGCCAGCAGCTTGGCCGGAAATGCGAACACTGAAGCTTTCTTT. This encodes CASSLAGNANTEAFF.

The CDR3 loop is CSATWTVNTEAFF. The CDR3 bases are TGCAGTGCGACGTGGACGGTTAACACTGAAGCTTTCTTT. The rearrangement uses TRBV20-1 and TRBJ1-1, with D unclear. Per germline, CDR1 DFQATT and CDR2 SNEGSKA (reference sequence). V shed 6 bases and J shed 2 bases, with 13 bases lying between them. There are 13 residues in the CDR3.

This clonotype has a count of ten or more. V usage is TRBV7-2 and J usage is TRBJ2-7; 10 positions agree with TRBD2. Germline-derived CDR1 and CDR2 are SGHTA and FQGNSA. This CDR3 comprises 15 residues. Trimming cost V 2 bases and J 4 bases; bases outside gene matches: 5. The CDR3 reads CASSLLAGAGYEQYV. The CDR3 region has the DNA TGTGCCAGCAGCTTACTAGCGGGAGCAGGATACGAGCAGTACGTC.

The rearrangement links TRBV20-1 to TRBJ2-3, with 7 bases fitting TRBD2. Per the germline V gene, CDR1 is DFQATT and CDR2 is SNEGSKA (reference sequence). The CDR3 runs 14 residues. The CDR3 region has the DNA TGCAGCTCACTGGTTGGGAGGGCCACAGATACGCAGTATTTT. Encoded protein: CSSLVGRATDTQYF.

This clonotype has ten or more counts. The CDR3 nucleotides read TGCAGTGCCCCACCGGGACTAGCGATCGAGACCCAGTACTTC. Translation: CSAPPGLAIETQYF. The rearrangement links TRBV20-1 to TRBJ2-5, with 10 bases lining up with TRBD2. The junction had 9 bases not matched to a gene; V was cut back by 6 bases and J by 5 bases. The CDR3 runs 14 residues. Per germline, CDR1 DFQATT and CDR2 SNEGSKA (reference sequence).